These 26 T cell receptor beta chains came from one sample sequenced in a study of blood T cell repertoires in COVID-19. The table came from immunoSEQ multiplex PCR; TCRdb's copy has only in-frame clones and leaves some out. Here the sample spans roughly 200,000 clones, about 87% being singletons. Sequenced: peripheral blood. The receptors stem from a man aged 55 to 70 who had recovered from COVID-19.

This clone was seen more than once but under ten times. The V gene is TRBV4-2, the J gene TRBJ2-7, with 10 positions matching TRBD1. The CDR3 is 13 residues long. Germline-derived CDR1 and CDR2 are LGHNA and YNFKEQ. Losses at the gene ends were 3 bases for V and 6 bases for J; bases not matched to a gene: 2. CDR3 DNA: TGTGCCAGCAGCCAGGGACAGGGGAGCGAGCAGTACTTC. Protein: CASSQGQGSEQYF.

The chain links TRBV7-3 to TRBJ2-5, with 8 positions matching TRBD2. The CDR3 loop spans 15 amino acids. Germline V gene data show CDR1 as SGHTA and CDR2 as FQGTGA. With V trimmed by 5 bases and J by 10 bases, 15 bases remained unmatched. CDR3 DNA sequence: TGTGCCAGCAGCGATGGAGGGAGCGGGGGACGCTTCCAGTACTTC. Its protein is CASSDGGSGGRFQYF. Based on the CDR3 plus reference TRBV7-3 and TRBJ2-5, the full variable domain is GAGVSQTPSNKVTEKGKYVELRCDPISGHTALYWYRQSLGQGPEFLIYFQGTGAADDSGLPNDRFFAVRPEGSVSTLKIQRTERGDSAVYLCASSDGGSGGRFQYFGPGTRLLVL.

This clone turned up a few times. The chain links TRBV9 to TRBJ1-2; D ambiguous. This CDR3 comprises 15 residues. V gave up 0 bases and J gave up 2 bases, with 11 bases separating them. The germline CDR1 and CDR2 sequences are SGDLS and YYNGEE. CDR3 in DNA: TGTGCCAGCAGCGTAGATTATCGGGGAAACTATGGCTACACCTTC. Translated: CASSVDYRGNYGYTF.

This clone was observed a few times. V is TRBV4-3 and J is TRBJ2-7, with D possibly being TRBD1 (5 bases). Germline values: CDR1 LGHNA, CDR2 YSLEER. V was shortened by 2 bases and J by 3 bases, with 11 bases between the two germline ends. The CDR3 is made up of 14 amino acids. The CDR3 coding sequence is TGCGCCAGCAGCCAAACAGACAGACTCTACGAGCAGTACTTC. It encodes CASSQTDRLYEQYF.

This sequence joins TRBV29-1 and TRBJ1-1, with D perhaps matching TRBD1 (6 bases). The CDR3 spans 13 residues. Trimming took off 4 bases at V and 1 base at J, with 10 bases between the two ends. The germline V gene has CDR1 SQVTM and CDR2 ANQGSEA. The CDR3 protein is CSVAPGANTEAFF. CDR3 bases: TGCAGCGTTGCCCCAGGGGCGAACACTGAAGCTTTCTTT. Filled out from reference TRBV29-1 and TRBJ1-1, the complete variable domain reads SAVISQKPSRDICQRGTSLTIQCQVDSQVTMMFWYRQQPGQSLTLIATANQGSEATYESGFVIDKFPISRPNLTFSTLTVSNMSPEDSSIYLCSVAPGANTEAFFGQGTRLTVV.

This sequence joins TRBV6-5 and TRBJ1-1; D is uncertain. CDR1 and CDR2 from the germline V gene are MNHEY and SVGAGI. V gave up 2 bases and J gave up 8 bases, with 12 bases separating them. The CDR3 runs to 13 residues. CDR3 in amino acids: CASSYEAVSEAFF. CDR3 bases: TGTGCCAGCAGTTACGAGGCAGTATCCGAAGCTTTCTTT.

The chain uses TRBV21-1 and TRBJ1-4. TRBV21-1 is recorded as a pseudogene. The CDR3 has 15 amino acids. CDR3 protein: CASSKGGGTNEKLFF. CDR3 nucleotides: TGTGCCAGCAGCAAAGGGGGGGGGACTAATGAAAAACTGTTTTTT.

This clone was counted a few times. The CDR3 region is CASSLEGLVYEQYF. As DNA, the CDR3 is TGCGCCAGCAGCTTGGAAGGACTAGTATACGAGCAGTACTTC. The gene calls are TRBV5-1 and TRBJ2-7; TRBD2 agrees at 7 bases. CDR3 length: 14 amino acids. Germline V gene sequence: CDR1 SGHRS, CDR2 YFSETQ. V lost 0 bases to trimming and J lost 4 bases; unmatched junction nucleotides: 4.

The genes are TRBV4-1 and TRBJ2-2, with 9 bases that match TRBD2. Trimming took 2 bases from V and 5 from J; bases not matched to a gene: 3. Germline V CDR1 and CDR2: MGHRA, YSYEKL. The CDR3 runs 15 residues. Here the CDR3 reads CASSQPGLATGELFF. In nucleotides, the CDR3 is TGCGCCAGCAGCCAACCGGGACTAGCTACCGGGGAGCTGTTTTTT.

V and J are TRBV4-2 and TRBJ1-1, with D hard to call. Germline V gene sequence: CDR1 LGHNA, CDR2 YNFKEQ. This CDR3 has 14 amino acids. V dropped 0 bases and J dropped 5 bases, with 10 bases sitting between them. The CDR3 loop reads CASSQEWAETEAFF. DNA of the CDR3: TGTGCCAGCAGCCAAGAGTGGGCTGAGACTGAAGCTTTCTTT.

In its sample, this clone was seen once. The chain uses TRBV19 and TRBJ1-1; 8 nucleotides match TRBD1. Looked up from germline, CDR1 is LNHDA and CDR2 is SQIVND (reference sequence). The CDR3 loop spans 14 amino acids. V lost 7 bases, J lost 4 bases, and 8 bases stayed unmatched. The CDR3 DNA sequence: TGTGCCAGTACCTTGAGGACAGGGATCACTGAAGCTTTCTTT. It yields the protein CASTLRTGITEAFF.

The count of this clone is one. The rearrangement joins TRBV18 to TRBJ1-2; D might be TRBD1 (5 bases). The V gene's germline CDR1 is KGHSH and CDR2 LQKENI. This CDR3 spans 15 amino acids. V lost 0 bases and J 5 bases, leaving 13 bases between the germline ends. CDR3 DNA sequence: TGTGCCAGCTCACCACCGGAACAGGAACTATATGGCTACACCTTC. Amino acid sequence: CASSPPEQELYGYTF.

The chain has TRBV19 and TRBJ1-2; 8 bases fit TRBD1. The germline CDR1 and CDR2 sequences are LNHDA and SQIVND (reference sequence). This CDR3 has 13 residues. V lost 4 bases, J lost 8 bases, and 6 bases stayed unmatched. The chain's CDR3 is CASSKQGAKGYTF. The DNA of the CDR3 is TGTGCCAGTAGTAAGCAGGGGGCGAAAGGCTACACCTTC.

CDR3 in amino acids: CASSKGEAGGYEQYF. As DNA, the CDR3 is TGTGCCAGCAGTAAAGGAGAGGCAGGGGGCTACGAGCAGTACTTC. This chain joins TRBV3-1 (or the pseudogene TRBV3-2) and TRBJ2-7; TRBD1 matches 7 bases. Germline assignment: CDR1 LGHDT and CDR2 YNNKEL (reference sequence). Trimming took 6 bases from V and 3 from J; bases not matched to a gene: 11. The CDR3 extends over 15 amino acids.

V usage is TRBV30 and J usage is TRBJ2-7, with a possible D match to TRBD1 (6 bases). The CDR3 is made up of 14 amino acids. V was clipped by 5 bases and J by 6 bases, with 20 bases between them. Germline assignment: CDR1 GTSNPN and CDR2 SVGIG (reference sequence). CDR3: CAWDLQGVGGEQYF. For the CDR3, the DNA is TGTGCCTGGGACTTACAGGGTGTCGGTGGCGAGCAGTACTTC.

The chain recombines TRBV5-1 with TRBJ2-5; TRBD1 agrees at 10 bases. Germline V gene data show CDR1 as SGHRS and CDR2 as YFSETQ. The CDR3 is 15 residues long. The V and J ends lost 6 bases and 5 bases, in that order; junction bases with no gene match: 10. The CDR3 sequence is CASTNPGQGWETQYF. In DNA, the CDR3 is TGCGCCAGCACCAACCCGGGACAGGGGTGGGAGACCCAGTACTTC.

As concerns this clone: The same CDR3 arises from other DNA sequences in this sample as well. CDR3 residues: CASSLVSSGNTIYF. CDR3 nucleotides: TGTGCCAGCAGCTTAGTGAGCTCTGGAAACACCATATATTTT. The chain joins TRBV7-2 to TRBJ1-3; no firm D call. V was trimmed by 1 base and J by 0 bases, leaving 4 bases between them. This CDR3 contains 14 residues. Germline loops: CDR1 SGHTA, CDR2 FQGNSA.

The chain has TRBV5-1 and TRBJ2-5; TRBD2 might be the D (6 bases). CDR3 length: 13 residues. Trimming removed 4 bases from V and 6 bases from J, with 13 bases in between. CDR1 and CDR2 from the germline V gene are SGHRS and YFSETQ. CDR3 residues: CASSEEGGKTQYF. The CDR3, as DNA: TGCGCCAGCAGCGAGGAGGGAGGAAAGACCCAGTACTTC. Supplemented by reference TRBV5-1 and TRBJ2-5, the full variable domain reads KAGVTQTPRYLIKTRGQQVTLSCSPISGHRSVSWYQQTPGQGLQFLFEYFSETQRNKGNFPGRFSGRQFSNSRSEMNVSTLELGDSALYLCASSEEGGKTQYFGPGTRLLVL.

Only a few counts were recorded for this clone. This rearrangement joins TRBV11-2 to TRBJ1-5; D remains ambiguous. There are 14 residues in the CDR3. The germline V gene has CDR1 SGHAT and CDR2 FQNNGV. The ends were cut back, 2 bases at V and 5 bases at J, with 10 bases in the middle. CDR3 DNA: TGTGCCAGCAGCTTATCAGGTCCGGATCAGCCCCAGCATTTT. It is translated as CASSLSGPDQPQHF.

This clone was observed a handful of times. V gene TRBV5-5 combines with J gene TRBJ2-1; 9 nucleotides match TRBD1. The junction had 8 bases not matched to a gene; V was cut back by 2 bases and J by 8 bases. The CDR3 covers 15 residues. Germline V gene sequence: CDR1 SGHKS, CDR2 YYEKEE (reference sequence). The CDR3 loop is CASSFGDRVSDEQFF. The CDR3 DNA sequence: TGTGCCAGCAGCTTTGGGGACAGGGTCTCCGATGAGCAGTTCTTC.

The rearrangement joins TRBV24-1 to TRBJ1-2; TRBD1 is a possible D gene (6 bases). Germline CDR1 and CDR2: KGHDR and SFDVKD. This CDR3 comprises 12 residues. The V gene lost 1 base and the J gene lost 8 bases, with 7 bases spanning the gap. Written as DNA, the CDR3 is TGTGCCACCAGTGATTTACAGGGCGGCTACACCTTC. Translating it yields CATSDLQGGYTF.

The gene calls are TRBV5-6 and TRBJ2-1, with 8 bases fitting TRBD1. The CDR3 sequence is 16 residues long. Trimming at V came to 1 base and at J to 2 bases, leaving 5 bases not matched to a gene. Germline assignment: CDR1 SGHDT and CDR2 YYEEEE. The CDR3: CASSLQDRVAYNEQFF. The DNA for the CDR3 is TGTGCCAGCAGCTTGCAGGACAGGGTGGCCTACAATGAGCAGTTCTTC.

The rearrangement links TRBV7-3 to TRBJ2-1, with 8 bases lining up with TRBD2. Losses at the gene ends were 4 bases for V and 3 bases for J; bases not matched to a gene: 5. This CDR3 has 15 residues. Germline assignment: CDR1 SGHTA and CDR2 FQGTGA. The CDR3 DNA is TGTGCCAGCAGCTCCGCGGGGGGAGGCTACAATGAGCAGTTCTTC. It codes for CASSSAGGGYNEQFF. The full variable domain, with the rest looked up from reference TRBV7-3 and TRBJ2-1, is GAGVSQTPSNKVTEKGKYVELRCDPISGHTALYWYRQSLGQGPEFLIYFQGTGAADDSGLPNDRFFAVRPEGSVSTLKIQRTERGDSAVYLCASSSAGGGYNEQFFGPGTRLTVL.

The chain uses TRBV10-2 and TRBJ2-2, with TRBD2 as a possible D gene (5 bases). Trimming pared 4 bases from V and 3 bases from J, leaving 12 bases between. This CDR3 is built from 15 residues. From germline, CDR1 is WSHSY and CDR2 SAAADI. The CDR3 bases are TGCGCCAGCAGTGTCGGCGGGTACGACACCGGGGAGCTGTTTTTT. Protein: CASSVGGYDTGELFF.

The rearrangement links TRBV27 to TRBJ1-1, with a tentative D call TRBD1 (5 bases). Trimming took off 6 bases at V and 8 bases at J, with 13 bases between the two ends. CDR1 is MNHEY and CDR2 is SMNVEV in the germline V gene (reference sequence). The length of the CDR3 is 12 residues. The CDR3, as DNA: TGTGCCAGCAGCTATGAGGGGAGGGAAGCTTTCTTT. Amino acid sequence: CASSYEGREAFF.

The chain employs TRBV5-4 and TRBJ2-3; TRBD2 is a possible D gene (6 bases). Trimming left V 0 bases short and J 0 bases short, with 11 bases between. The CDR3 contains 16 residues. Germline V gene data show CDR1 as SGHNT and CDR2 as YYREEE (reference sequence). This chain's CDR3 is CASSLVAALSTDTQYF. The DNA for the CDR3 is TGTGCCAGCAGCTTGGTAGCGGCATTAAGCACAGATACGCAGTATTTT.